Reported below is one T cell receptor (beta chain). Trimming cost V 0 bases and J 4 bases, with 21 bases left between them. Germline V lookup: CDR1 LGHNA, CDR2 YSLEER. The CDR3 extends over 18 amino acids. The data belong to a study of blood T cells in healthy people across ages. PCR was performed a second time for about 7 to 11 cycles using a sample-barcoded 5' primer and a J-beta primer mix. TCRdb re-called the 5' RACE reads with MiXCR, one entry per CDR3 protein. Among about 1.8 million distinct CDR3 sequences listed, approximately 50% were seen once. The sequencing sample was made of blood. The sequence came from a woman in her thirties or forties in good health. This chain uses TRBV4-3 with TRBJ1-1, with a tentative D call TRBD1 (6 bases). The CDR3 nucleotides are TGCGCCAGCAGCCAAGATTCAGGGGACACCTTCGAGAGCACTGAAGCTTTCTTT. Translating it yields CASSQDSGDTFESTEAFF.